This TCR beta chain was identified during a study of blood T cell repertoires in COVID-19. Study information: The United States, Italy and Spain were the sources of the acute and convalescent COVID-19 samples. In each case, the material was cDNA or gDNA derived from T cells, B-cell-depleted T cells, or PBMCs.

The assay was immunoSEQ multiplex PCR, and TCRdb's table has in-frame clones only and misses some. The sample carries about 100,000 clones, about nine tenths recorded once. The origin of this receptor is a man aged 50 to 60 with active or convalescent COVID-19. Sequencing was done on a sample of peripheral blood.

CDR3 bases: TGTGCCTGGAGTGGGGACAGGGGTGAAAAACTGTTTTTT. The encoded protein is CAWSGDRGEKLFF. J is TRBJ1-4 and V is TRBV30; 10 bases agree with TRBD1. The V segment lost 1 base and the J segment 7 bases; nucleotides outside the gene matches: 0. Germline assignment: CDR1 GTSNPN and CDR2 SVGIG (reference sequence). The CDR3 spans 13 residues.